This TCR beta chain comes out of a study of beta chain features in type 1 diabetes. This clone was seen only a few times. Of the isolated RNA, all was reverse transcribed, and so the sequenced material was expressed TCRB transcripts. Repertoires were generated with immunoSEQ multiplex PCR, while TCRdb's copy carries only in-frame clones and drops some. The sample shows 150,000 or so clones, 48% of them seen only once. Per germline, CDR1 SGHKS and CDR2 YYEKEE (reference sequence). Deletions cut 1 base from V and 4 bases from J, with 9 bases between. The CDR3 has 13 residues. The sequenced sample was Tregs from blood. This chain joins TRBV5-5 and TRBJ2-7; no definite D call. The TCR originated in a man younger than 35 in good health. Here the CDR3 reads CASSLNWLYEQYF. The CDR3 DNA reads TGTGCCAGCAGCTTGAACTGGTTATACGAGCAGTACTTC.